This TCR beta chain was documented in a study of blood T cell repertoires in COVID-19. Study context: Samples taken during acute and convalescent COVID-19 were collected in the United States, Italy and Spain.

Of note for this clone: At one boundary the junction diverges from the germline segment, which might be a read error.

The CDR3 consists of 15 residues. Germline CDR1 reads SGHKS; CDR2 reads YYEKEE (reference sequence). Clones were read by immunoSEQ multiplex PCR, and TCRdb kept only the in-frame ones, dropping some. The sample yields roughly 330,000 clones, over 70% seen once. The material sequenced was peripheral blood. V is TRBV5-5 and J is TRBJ2-5, with TRBD2 identical over 7 bases. The TCR comes from a woman aged 45-60 years with acute or convalescent COVID-19. The CDR3 loop is CASTLQTSPQETQYF. CDR3 sequence (DNA): TGTGCCAGCACCTTGCAGACTAGCCCTCAAGAGACCCAGTACTTC. The variable domain in full, with the rest retrieved from reference TRBV5-5 and TRBJ2-5, is DAGVTQSPTHLIKTRGQQVTLRCSPISGHKSVSWYQQVLGQGPQFIFQYYEKEERGRGNFPDRFSARQFPNYSSELNVNALLLGDSALYLCASTLQTSPQETQYFGPGTRLLVL.